The present entry profiles one T cell receptor beta chain with its context. Its cognate antigen is unknown. This sample stems from a study of cytomegalovirus exposure and HLA in healthy donors. Study observations and caveats: Among donors in an Asian-associated ancestry cluster, a later analysis reportedly found fewer N-insertions than the roughly 700-donor mean. Later work showed greater clonal expansion in HLA-associated TCR beta chains than in equally common others.

The PCR had 60 Vbeta and 13 Jbeta primers. Profiled with immunoSEQ multiplex PCR; TCRdb holds only in-frame clones, not every one. The clone table shows 200,000 to 250,000 clones, with the ten largest holding over 0.95%. The J segment lost 0 bases and the V segment lost 0 bases, leaving 7 bases of the junction unmatched. CDR3 length: 20 residues. CDR1 and CDR2 from the germline V gene are PRHDT and FYEKMQ (reference sequence). The sequence was collected from a girl aged 2 to 10 in good health and CMV-seropositive. The chain carries TRBV13 and TRBJ2-1; 14 bases line up with TRBD2. Material: PBMCs. CDR3 DNA: TGTGCCAGCAGCTTAGGTTGGGGACTAGCGGGAGCGAGCTCCTACAATGAGCAGTTCTTC. This gives the protein CASSLGWGLAGASSYNEQFF.